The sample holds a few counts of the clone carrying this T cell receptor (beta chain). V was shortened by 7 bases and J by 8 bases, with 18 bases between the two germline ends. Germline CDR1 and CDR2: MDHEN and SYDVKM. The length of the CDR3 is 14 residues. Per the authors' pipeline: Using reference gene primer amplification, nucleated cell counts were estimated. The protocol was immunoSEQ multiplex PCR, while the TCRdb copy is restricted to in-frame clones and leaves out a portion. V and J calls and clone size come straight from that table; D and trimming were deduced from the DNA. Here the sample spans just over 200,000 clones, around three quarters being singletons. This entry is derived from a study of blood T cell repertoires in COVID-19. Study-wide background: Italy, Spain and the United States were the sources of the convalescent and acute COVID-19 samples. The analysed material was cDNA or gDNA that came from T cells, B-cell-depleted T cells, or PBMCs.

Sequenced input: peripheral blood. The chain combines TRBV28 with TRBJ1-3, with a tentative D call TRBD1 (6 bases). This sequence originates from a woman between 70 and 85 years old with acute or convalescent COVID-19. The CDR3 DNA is TGTGCCAGCAAGGGAGACAGGTACCAGCACACCATATATTTT. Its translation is CASKGDRYQHTIYF.